The clone carrying this T cell receptor (beta chain) was seen ten or more times. TCRdb used MiXCR to reprocess the RACE reads, holding one entry per CDR3 protein. This sample has some 90,000 distinct CDR3 sequences; 8.5% to 9% occur once, and the top ten carry roughly 2.6%. This sample was included in a study of human T cells and chemical hapten exposure. Documented time point: pre-sensitization, week 0. Indicated treatment: therapeutic diphenylcyclopropenone sensitization with weekly scalp DPC. This CDR3 has 18 amino acids. Trimming took 1 base from V and 1 from J; bases not matched to a gene: 11. CDR1 is SGHTA, CDR2 FQGNSA, per germline.

The rearrangement links TRBV7-2 to TRBJ2-3, with TRBD2 matching over 7 bases. The sample was whole blood, taken in connection with sensitization to the hapten diphenylcyclopropenone (DPC). The receptor was isolated from a middle-aged man with alopecia areata. Some clones in this sample may be carry-over from other donors' samples. CDR3 DNA: TGTGCCAGCAGCTTAGGGTTCGGTGGCGGGAGTGGCACAGATACGCAGTATTTT. It codes for CASSLGFGGGSGTDTQYF.